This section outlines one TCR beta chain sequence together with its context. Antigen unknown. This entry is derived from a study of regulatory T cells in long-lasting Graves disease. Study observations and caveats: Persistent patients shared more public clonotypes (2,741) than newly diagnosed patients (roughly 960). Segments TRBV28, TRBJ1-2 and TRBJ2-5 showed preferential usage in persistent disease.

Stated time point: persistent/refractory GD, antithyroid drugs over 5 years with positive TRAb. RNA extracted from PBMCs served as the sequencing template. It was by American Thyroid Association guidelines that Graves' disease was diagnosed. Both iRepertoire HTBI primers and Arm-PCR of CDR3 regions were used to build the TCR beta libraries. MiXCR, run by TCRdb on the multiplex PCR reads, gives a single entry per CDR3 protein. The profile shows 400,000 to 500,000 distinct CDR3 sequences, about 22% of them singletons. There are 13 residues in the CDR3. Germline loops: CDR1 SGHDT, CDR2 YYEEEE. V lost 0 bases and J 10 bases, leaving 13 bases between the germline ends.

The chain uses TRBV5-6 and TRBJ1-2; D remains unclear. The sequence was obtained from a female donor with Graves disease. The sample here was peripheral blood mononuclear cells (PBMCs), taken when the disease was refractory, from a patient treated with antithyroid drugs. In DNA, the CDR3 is TGTGCCAGCAGCTTGGGACGGCTGGACCCCTACACCTTC. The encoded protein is CASSLGRLDPYTF. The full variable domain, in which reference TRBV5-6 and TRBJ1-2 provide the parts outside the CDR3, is DAGVTQSPTHLIKTRGQQVTLRCSPKSGHDTVSWYQQALGQGPQFIFQYYEEEERQRGNFPDRFSGHQFPNYSSELNVNALLLGDSALYLCASSLGRLDPYTFGSGTRLTVV.